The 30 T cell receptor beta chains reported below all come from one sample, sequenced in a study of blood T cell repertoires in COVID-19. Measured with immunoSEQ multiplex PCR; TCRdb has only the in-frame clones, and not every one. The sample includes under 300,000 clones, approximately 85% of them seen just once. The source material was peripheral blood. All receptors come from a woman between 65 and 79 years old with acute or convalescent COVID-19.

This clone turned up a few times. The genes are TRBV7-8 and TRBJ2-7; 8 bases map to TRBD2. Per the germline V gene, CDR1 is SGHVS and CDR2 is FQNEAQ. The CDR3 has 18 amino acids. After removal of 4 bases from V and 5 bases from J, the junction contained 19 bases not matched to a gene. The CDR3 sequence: CASSYRRTGGVVRDEQYF. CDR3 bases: TGTGCCAGCAGCTATAGGCGAACGGGGGGGGTGGTAAGGGACGAGCAGTACTTC.

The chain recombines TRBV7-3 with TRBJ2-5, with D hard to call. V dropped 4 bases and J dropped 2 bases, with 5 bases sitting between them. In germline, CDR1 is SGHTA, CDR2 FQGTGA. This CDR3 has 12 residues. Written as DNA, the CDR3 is TGTGCCAGCAGCTCCGGTCAAGAGACCCAGTACTTC. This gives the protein CASSSGQETQYF.

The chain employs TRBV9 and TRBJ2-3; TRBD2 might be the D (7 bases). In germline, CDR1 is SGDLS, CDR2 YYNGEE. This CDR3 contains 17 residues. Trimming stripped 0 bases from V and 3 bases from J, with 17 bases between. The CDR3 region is CASSVAHGGGGTDTQYF. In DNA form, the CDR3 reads TGTGCCAGCAGCGTAGCTCATGGAGGGGGAGGGACAGATACGCAGTATTTT.

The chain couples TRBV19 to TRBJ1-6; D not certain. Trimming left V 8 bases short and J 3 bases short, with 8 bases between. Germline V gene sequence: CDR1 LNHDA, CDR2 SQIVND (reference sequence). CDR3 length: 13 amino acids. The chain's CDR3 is CASRGGYNSPLHF. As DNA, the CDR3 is TGTGCCAGTCGGGGAGGCTATAATTCACCCCTCCACTTT.

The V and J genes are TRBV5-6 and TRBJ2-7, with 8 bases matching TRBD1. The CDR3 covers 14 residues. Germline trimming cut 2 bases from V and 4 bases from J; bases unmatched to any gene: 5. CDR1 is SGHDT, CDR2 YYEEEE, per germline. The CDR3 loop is CASSFWTGLYEQYF. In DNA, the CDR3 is TGTGCCAGCAGCTTCTGGACAGGGCTTTACGAGCAGTACTTC.

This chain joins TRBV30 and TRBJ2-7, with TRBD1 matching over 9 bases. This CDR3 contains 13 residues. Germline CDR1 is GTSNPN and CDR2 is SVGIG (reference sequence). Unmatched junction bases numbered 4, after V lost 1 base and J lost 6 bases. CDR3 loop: CAWSGGTGSEQYF. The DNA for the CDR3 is TGTGCCTGGAGTGGCGGGACAGGGAGCGAGCAGTACTTC. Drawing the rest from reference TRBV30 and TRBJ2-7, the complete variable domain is SQTIHQWPATLVQPVGSPLSLECTVEGTSNPNLYWYRQAAGRGLQLLFYSVGIGQISSEVPQNLSASRPQDRQFILSSKKLLLSDSGFYLCAWSGGTGSEQYFGPGTRLTVT.

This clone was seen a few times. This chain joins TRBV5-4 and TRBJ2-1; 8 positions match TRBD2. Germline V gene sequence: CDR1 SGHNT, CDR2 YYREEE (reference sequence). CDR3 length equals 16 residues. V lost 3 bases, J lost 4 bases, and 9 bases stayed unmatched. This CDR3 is CASSSGGEVGYNEQFF. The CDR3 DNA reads TGTGCCAGCAGCTCGGGGGGGGAGGTTGGGTACAATGAGCAGTTCTTC.

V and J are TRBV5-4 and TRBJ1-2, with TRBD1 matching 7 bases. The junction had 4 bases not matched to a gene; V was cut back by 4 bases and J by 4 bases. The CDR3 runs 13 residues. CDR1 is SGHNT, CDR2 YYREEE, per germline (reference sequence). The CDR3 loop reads CASSRGQSYGYTF. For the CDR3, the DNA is TGTGCCAGCAGCCGGGGACAGTCCTATGGCTACACCTTC.

The CDR3 spells CASSGQSARGRDGYTF. The CDR3 DNA reads TGTGCCAGCAGTGGGCAATCGGCCAGGGGAAGAGATGGCTACACCTTC. V and J are TRBV6-1 and TRBJ1-2; maybe TRBD1 (6 bases). CDR1 and CDR2 (germline): MNHNS, SASEGT. CDR3 length: 16 amino acids. Trimming shortened V by 4 bases and J by 6 bases, and 21 bases separated the two germline ends.

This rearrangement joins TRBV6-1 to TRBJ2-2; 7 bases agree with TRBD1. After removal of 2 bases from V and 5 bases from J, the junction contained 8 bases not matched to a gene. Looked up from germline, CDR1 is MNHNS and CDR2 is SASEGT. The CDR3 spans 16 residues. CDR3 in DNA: TGTGCCAGCAGTGAAAGGGGGTCAGGGGGTACCGGGGAGCTGTTTTTT. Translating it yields CASSERGSGGTGELFF.

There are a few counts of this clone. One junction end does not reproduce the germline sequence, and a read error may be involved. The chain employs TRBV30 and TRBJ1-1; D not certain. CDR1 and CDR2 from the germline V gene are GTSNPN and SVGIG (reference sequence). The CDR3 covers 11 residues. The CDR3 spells CAWSGTATIHF. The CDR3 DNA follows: TGTGCCTGGAGTGGTACCGCTACCATCCACTTT.

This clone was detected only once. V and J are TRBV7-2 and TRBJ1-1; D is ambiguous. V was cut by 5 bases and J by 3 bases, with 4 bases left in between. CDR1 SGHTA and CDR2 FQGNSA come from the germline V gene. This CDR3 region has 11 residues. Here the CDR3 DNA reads TGTGCCAGCAGCACTTACACTGAAGCTTTCTTT. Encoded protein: CASSTYTEAFF.

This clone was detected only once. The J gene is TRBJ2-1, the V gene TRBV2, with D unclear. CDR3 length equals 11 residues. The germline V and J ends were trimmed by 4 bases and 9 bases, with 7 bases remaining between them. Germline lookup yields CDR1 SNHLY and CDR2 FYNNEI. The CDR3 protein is CASSVKLEQFF. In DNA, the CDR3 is TGTGCCAGCAGTGTAAAGCTTGAGCAGTTCTTC.

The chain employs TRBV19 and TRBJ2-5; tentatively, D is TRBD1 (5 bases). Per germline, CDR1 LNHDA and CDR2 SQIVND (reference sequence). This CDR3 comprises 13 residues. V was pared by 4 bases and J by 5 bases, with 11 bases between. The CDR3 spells CASSSRDVETQYF. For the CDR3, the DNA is TGTGCCAGTAGTAGCAGGGATGTGGAGACCCAGTACTTC.

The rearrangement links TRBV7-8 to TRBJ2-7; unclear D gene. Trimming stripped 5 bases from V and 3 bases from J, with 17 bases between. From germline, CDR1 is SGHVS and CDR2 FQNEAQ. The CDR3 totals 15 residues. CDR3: CASSPSGRVNYEQYF. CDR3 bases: TGTGCCAGCAGCCCTTCGGGTCGTGTGAACTACGAGCAGTACTTC.

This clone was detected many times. CDR3 in DNA: TGTGCCAGCAGCTTGCCCCCCGCGCAGACCCAGTACTTC. Translated, it gives CASSLPPAQTQYF. The V and J genes are TRBV7-8 and TRBJ2-5; unclear D gene. Germline V CDR1 and CDR2: SGHVS, FQNEAQ. V lost 3 bases and J 6 bases, leaving 11 bases between the germline ends. CDR3 length equals 13 residues.

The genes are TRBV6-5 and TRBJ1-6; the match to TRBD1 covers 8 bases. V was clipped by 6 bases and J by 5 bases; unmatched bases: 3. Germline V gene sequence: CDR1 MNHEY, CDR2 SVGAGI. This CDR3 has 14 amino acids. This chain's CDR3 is CASSRQGHNSPLHF. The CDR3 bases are TGTGCCAGCAGCCGACAGGGGCATAATTCACCCCTCCACTTT.

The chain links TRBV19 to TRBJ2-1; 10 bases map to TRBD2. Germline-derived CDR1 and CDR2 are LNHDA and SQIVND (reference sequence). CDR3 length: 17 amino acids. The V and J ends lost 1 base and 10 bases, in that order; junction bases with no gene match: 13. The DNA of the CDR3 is TGTGCCAGTAGTATAGGAACTAGCGGGGAGCTATTCAAGGAGCAGTTCTTC. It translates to CASSIGTSGELFKEQFF.

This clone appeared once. CDR3 sequence reads: CAWSIGQDNSPLHF. CDR3 coding DNA: TGTGCCTGGAGTATCGGACAGGATAATTCACCCCTCCACTTT. J is TRBJ1-6 and V is TRBV30; 7 positions match TRBD1. Trimming cost V 2 bases and J 5 bases; bases outside gene matches: 3. Germline CDR1 is GTSNPN and CDR2 is SVGIG (reference sequence). The CDR3 consists of 14 residues. The entire variable domain, with the rest obtained from reference TRBV30 and TRBJ1-6, is as follows: SQTIHQWPATLVQPVGSPLSLECTVEGTSNPNLYWYRQAAGRGLQLLFYSVGIGQISSEVPQNLSASRPQDRQFILSSKKLLLSDSGFYLCAWSIGQDNSPLHFGNGTRLTVT.

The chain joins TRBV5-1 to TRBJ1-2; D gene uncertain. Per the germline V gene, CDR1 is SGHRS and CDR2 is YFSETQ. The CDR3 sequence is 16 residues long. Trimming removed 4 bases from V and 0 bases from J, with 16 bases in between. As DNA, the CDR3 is TGCGCCAGCAGCCTGCGGACTGGTTTAGCTAACTATGGCTACACCTTC. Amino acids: CASSLRTGLANYGYTF.

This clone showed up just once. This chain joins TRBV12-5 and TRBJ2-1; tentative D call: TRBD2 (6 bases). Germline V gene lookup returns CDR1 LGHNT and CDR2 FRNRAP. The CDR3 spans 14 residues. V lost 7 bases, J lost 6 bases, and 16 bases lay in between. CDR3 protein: CASVPRGSLNEQFF. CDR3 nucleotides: TGTGCTAGTGTTCCCCGGGGGTCACTCAATGAGCAGTTCTTC.

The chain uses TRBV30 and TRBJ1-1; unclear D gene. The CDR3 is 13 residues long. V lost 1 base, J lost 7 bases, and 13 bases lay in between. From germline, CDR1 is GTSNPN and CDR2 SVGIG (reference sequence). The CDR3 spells CAWSGEAWGEAFF. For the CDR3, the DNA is TGTGCCTGGAGTGGGGAGGCGTGGGGTGAAGCTTTCTTT.

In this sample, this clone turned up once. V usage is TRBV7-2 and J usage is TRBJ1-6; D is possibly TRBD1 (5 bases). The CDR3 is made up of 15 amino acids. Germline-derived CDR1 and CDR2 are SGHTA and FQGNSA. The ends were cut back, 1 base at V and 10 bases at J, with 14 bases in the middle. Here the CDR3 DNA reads TGTGCCAGCAGCTTAGATTGGGGGGTGCGATCACCCCTCCACTTT. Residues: CASSLDWGVRSPLHF.

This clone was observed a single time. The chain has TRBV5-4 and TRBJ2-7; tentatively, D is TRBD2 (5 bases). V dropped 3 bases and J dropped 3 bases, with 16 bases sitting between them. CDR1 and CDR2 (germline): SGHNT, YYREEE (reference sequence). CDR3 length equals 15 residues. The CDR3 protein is CASSSPTDWFYEQYF. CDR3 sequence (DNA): TGTGCCAGCAGCTCACCTACGGACTGGTTCTACGAGCAGTACTTC.

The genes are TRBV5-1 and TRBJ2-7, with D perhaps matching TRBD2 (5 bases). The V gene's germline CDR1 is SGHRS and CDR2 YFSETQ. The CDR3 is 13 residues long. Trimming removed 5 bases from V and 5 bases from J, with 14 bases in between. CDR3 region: CASRTTRDHEQYF. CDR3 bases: TGCGCCAGCAGGACAACTAGAGACCACGAGCAGTACTTC.

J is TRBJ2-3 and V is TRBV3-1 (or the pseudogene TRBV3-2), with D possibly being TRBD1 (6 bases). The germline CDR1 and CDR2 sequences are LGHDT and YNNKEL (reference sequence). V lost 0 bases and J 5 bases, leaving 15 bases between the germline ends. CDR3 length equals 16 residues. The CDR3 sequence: CASSQDPGTKGDTQYF. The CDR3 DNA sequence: TGTGCCAGCAGCCAAGACCCCGGGACAAAGGGAGATACGCAGTATTTT.

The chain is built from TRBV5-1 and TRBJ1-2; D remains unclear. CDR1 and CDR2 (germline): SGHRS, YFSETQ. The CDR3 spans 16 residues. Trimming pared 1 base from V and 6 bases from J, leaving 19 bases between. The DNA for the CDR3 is TGCGCCAGCAGCTTGACTCCCGGGGTCACGTCTCATGGCTACACCTTC. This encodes CASSLTPGVTSHGYTF.

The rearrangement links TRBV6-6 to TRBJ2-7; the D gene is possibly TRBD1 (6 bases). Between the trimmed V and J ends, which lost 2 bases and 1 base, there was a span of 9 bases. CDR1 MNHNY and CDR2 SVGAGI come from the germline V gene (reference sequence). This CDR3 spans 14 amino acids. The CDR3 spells CASSYPGTSYEQYF. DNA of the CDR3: TGTGCCAGCAGTTACCCCGGGACATCCTACGAGCAGTACTTC.

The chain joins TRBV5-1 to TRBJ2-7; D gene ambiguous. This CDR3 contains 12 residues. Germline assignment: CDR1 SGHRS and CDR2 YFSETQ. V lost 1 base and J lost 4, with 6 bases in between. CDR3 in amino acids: CASSLSRYEQYF. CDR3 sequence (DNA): TGCGCCAGCAGCTTGTCCAGATACGAGCAGTACTTC.

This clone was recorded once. As DNA, the CDR3 is TGTGCCAGCAGTGATCGAGGGAGCTCCTATAATTCACCCCTCCACTTT. As protein: CASSDRGSSYNSPLHF. The V call is TRBV6-1, the J call TRBJ1-6; D not resolved. The CDR3 length is 16 residues. V was trimmed by 3 bases and J by 0 bases, leaving 9 bases between them. Germline CDR1 and CDR2: MNHNS and SASEGT.